This T cell receptor (beta chain) was captured in a study of OX40 agonist ivuxolimab in advanced cancers. Looking at the study overall: Ivuxolimab was a fully human IgG2 agonistic monoclonal antibody targeting the costimulatory receptor OX40 (CD134). Intravenous ivuxolimab was administered to patients every 2 weeks at six dose levels: 0.01, 0.1, 0.3, 1.5, 3 and 10 mg/kg. Among the roughly 52 dose-escalation patients, some 20 had hepatocellular carcinoma, 15 melanoma, 9 renal cell carcinoma and 9 head and neck cancer. In the dose-escalation cohort, around four fifths of patients were male, and the mean age was 60 years with a range of 23 to 79. Prior anti-PD-1, anti-PD-L1 or anti-CTLA-4 therapy was permitted, and approximately 41% of dose-escalation patients had received checkpoint inhibitors. Partial responses occurred in three dose-escalation patients: two with cutaneous melanoma and one with hepatocellular carcinoma. Peripheral TCRbeta sequencing was intended to test whether TCR sequence diversity was altered and clonal T-cell expansion was caused by ivuxolimab. The paper describes the monotherapy dose-escalation part (N of about 54 patients) of the phase I trial of ivuxolimab.

CDR1 SNHLY and CDR2 FYNNEI were looked up in the germline V gene. The CDR3 contains 12 residues, cysteine and phenylalanine counted. Of the read, only the CDR3 DNA is kept; its 36 bases are in frame from base 1. A note on this clone: Its antigen remains unidentified. Base quality data are lacking; no much larger clone is found one base away.

Results the study describes overall, beyond this receptor: After ivuxolimab, expanded clones were on average more numerous among CD8+ T cells than among CD4+ T cells. At doses of 0.1 to 3.0 mg/kg, clonal expansion of both CD4+ and CD8+ T cells in blood was seen between baseline and week 6. In the 0.1-3.0 mg/kg groups, partial responders had among the lowest normalized peripheral clonal expansion, particularly in CD8+ T cells. The antigen specificity of the clonally expanded peripheral T cells was not determined. Low levels of normalized T-cell clonal expansion were also seen in some patients who did not respond.

For sequencing of the TCRbeta CDR3 region, genomic DNA was extracted from the sorted cells. The immunoSEQ Assay was used to sequence the TCRbeta CDR3 regions. TCRdb retrieved this table from immuneACCESS and kept in-frame rearrangements only. Not all clones are present; in checked studies, unresolved V genes account for under half, and no reason is known for the remainder. This sample has 75,000 or so clones in its table, and roughly 81% of those were observed once. The ten largest clonotypes hold 20% to 25% of the sample. Patients with a history of autoimmune disease or receiving systemic immunosuppression were excluded from the trial. Peripheral blood for TCR sequencing was collected from all dose cohorts at baseline, on cycle 4 day 1, and on cycle 7 day 1. The samples were drawn from a first-in-human, open-label, multicenter phase I dose-escalation trial of ivuxolimab. The trial enrolled adults with locally advanced or metastatic head and neck squamous cell, hepatocellular, melanoma or renal cell carcinoma. Before TCR sequencing, CD4+ T cells and CD8+ T cells from peripheral blood were sorted into separate populations.

This receptor chain uses TRBV2 and TRBJ2-5, with no D gene named confidently. The J call may be wrong; the DNA end is better matched by TRBJ2-7. The clonotype originates from an adult with an advanced solid tumor such as melanoma, head and neck, liver or kidney cancer. The specimen comprised CD4+ or CD8+ T cells sorted from blood, sampled in a trial of the OX40 agonist ivuxolimab. The sequenced DNA: TGTGCCAGCAGTGAACAGTACTACGAGCAGTACTTC. It specifies CASSEQYYEQYF.